The text below deals with one T cell receptor beta chain. The assay was immunoSEQ multiplex PCR, and TCRdb's table has in-frame clones only and misses some. The sample gives around 30,000 clones, approximately 91% of which show up once; around 4.2% is in the top ten. This CDR3 region has 19 residues. J was trimmed by 9 bases and V by 6 bases; bases with no gene match: 26. The V gene's germline CDR1 is MDHEN and CDR2 SYDVKM. Baseline, cycle 4 day 1, and cycle 7 day 1 were the blood sampling points. This sample is drawn from a study of OX40 agonist ivuxolimab in advanced cancers. About the study: Ivuxolimab doses were 0.01, 0.1, 0.3, 1.5, 3 or 10 mg/kg every 2 weeks.

The sequencing used CD4+ or CD8+ T cells sorted from blood, collected in a trial of the OX40 agonist ivuxolimab. The sequence was collected from an adult with an advanced solid tumor such as melanoma, head and neck, liver or kidney cancer. The J gene is TRBJ1-1, the V gene TRBV28; 9 nucleotides line up with TRBD1. Here the CDR3 reads CASSTLRGTGFTRSVKAFF. CDR3 sequence (DNA): TGTGCCAGCAGCACCCTTAGGGGGACAGGGTTTACGAGGAGTGTGAAAGCTTTCTTT. The variable domain in full, completed from reference TRBV28 and TRBJ1-1, reads DVKVTQSSRYLVKRTGEKVFLECVQDMDHENMFWYRQDPGLGLRLIYFSYDVKMKEKGDIPEGYSVSREKKERFSLILESASTNQTSMYLCASSTLRGTGFTRSVKAFFGQGTRLTVV.